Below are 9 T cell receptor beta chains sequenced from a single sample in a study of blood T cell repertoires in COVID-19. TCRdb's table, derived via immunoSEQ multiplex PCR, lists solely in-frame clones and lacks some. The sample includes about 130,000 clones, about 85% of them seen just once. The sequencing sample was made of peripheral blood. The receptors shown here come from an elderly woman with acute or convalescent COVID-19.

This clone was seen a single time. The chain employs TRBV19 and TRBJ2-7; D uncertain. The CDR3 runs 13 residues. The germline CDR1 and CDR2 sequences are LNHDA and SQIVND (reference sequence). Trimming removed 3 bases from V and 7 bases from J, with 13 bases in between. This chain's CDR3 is CASSIRRDGEQYF. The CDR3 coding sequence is TGTGCCAGTAGTATCCGACGCGACGGGGAGCAGTACTTC.

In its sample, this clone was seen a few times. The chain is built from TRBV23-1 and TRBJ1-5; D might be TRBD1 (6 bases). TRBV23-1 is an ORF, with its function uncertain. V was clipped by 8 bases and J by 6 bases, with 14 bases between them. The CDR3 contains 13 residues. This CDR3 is CASGLQGRQPQHF. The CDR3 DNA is TGCGCCAGCGGGCTACAGGGTCGTCAGCCCCAGCATTTT.

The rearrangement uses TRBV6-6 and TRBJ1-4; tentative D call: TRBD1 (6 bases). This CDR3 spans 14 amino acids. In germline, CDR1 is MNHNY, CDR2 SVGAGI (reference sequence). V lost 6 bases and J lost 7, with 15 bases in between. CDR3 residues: CASRQQGGGEKLFF. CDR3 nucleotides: TGTGCCAGCAGGCAACAGGGTGGGGGTGAAAAACTGTTTTTT.

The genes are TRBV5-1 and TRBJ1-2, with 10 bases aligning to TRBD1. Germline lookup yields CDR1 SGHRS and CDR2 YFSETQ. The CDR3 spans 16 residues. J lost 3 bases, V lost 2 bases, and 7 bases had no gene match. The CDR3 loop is CASSLQTGGRDYGYTF. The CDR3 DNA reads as TGCGCCAGCAGCTTACAGACAGGGGGCCGAGACTATGGCTACACCTTC.

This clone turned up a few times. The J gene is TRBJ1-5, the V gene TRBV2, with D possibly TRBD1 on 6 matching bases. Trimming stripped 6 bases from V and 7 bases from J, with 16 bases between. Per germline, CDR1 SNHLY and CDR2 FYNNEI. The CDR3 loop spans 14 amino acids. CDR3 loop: CASSPTGIVQPQHF. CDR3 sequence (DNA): TGTGCCAGCAGCCCCACAGGGATAGTCCAGCCCCAGCATTTT.

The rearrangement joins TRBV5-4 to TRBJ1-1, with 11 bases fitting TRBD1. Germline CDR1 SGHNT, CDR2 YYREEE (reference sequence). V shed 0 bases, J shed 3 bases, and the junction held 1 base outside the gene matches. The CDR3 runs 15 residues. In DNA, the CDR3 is TGTGCCAGCAGCTTGGGGGGACAGGGGGACACTGAAGCTTTCTTT. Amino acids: CASSLGGQGDTEAFF.

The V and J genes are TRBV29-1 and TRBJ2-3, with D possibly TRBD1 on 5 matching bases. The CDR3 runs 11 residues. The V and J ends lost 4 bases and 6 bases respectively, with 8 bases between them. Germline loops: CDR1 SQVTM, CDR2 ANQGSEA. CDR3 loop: CSVATADTQYF. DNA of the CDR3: TGCAGCGTTGCGACAGCCGATACGCAGTATTTT.

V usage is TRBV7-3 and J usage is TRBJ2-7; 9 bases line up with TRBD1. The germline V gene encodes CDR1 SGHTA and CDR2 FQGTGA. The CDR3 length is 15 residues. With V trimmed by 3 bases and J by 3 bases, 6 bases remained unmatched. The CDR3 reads CASSFYGTGHYEQYV. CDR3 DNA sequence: TGTGCCAGCAGCTTTTACGGGACAGGGCACTACGAGCAGTACGTC.

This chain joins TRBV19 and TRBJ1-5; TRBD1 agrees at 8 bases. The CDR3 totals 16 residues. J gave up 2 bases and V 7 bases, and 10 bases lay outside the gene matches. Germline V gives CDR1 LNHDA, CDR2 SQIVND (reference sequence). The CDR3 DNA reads TGTGCCAGTACCGACAGGGGTAGTAGTCGCAATCAGCCCCAGCATTTT. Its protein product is CASTDRGSSRNQPQHF.